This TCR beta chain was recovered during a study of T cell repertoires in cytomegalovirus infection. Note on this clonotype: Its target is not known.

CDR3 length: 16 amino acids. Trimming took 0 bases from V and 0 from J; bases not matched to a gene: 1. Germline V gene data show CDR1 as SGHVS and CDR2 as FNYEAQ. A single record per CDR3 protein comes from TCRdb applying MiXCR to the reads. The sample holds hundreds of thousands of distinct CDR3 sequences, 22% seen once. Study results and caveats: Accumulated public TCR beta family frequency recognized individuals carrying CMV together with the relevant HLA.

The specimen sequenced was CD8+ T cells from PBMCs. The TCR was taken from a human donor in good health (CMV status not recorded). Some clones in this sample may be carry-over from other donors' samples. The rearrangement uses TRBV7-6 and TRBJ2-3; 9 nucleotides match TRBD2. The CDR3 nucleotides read TGTGCCAGCAGCTTAGCAGCGGGGGGTAGCACAGATACGCAGTATTTT. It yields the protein CASSLAAGGSTDTQYF.